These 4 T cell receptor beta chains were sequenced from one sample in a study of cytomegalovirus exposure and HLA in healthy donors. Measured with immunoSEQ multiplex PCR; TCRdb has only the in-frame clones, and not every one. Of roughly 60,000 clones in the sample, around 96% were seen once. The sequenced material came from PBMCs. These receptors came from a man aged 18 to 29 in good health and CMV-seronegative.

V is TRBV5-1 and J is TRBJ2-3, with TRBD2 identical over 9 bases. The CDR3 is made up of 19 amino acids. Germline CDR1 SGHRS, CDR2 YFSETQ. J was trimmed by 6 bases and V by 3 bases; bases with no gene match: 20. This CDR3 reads CASSWLTKILREGPDTQYF. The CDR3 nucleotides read TGCGCCAGCAGCTGGCTGACTAAAATCTTGCGGGAGGGACCCGATACGCAGTATTTT.

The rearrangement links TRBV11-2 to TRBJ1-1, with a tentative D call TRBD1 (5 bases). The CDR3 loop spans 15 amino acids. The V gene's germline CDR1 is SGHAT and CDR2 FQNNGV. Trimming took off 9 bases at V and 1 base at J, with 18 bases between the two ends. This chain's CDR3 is CASRKTHRTNTEAFF. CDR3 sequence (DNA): TGTGCCAGTCGTAAAACGCACAGGACGAACACTGAAGCTTTCTTT.

This CDR3 reads CASSLEGDDYNEQFF. The DNA of the CDR3 is TGTGCCAGCAGCTTAGAGGGGGACGACTACAATGAGCAGTTCTTC. The chain combines TRBV7-2 with TRBJ2-1, with TRBD1 as a possible D gene (6 bases). V lost 1 base to trimming and J lost 3 bases, with 10 bases between them. CDR1 and CDR2 from the germline V gene are SGHTA and FQGNSA. The CDR3 runs to 15 residues.

The CDR3 spells CASSLDFETARELFF. In DNA, the CDR3 is TGTGCCAGCAGCTTAGATTTTGAGACAGCCCGGGAGCTGTTTTTT. The chain employs TRBV11-2 and TRBJ2-2; a possible D gene is TRBD1 (5 bases). This CDR3 has 15 amino acids. V was cut by 0 bases and J by 9 bases, with 14 bases left in between. Germline V gene lookup returns CDR1 SGHAT and CDR2 FQNNGV.